The clone carrying this TCR beta chain has only one observation. The CDR3 runs 15 residues. CDR1 and CDR2 (germline): SGDLS, YYNGEE. V was cut by 1 base and J by 4 bases, with 12 bases left in between. The data are from a study of control samples from healthy donors and cancer patients. Method: immunoSEQ multiplex PCR; TCRdb's copy keeps in-frame clones and lacks some. Counted here are about 130,000 clones, approximately 94% occurring once; the ten biggest clones make up about 1.5%. The rearrangement joins TRBV9 to TRBJ1-3; tentatively, D is TRBD1 (6 bases). Input material: PBMCs. This TCR was recovered from a man between 45 and 60 years old with head and neck cancer. This chain's CDR3 is CASSVSGAGGNTIYF. The DNA of the CDR3 is TGTGCCAGCAGCGTATCGGGGGCCGGAGGAAACACCATATATTTT.